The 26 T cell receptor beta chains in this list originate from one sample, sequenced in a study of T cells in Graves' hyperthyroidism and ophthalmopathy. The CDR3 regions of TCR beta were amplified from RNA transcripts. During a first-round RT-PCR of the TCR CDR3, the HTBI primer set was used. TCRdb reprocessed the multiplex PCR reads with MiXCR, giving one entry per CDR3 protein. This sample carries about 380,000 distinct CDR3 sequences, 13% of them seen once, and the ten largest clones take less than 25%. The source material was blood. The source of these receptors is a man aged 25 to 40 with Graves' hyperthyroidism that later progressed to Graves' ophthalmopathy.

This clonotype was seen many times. The chain's CDR3 is CASRTSGTTGLNEQFF. CDR3 bases: TGTGCCAGCAGGACTTCCGGGACAACCGGCTTGAATGAGCAGTTCTTC. The V gene is TRBV11-3, the J gene TRBJ2-1; TRBD1 is a possible D gene (6 bases). V dropped 6 bases and J dropped 7 bases, with 22 bases sitting between them. The CDR3 is 16 amino acids. CDR1 SGHNT and CDR2 YENEEA come from the germline V gene.

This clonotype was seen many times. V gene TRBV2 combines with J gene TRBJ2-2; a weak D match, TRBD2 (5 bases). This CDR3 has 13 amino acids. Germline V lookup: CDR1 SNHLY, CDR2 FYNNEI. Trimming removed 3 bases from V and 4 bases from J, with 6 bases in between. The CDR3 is CASSEEVTGELFF. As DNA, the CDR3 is TGTGCCAGCAGTGAGGAGGTCACCGGGGAGCTGTTTTTT.

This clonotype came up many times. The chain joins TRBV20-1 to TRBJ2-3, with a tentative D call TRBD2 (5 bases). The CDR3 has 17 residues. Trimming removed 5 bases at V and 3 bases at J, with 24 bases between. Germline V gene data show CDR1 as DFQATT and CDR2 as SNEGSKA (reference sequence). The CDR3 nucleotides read TGCAGTGCTTCTCAGCCCATCGGGGTGGTTAGAACAGATACGCAGTATTTT. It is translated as CSASQPIGVVRTDTQYF.

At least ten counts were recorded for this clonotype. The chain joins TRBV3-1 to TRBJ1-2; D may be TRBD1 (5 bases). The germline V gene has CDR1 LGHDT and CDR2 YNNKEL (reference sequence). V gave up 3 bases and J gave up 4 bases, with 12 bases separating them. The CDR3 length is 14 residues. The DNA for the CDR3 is TGTGCCAGCAGCCAGGGGGAGGGGAGCTATGGCTACACCTTC. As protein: CASSQGEGSYGYTF.

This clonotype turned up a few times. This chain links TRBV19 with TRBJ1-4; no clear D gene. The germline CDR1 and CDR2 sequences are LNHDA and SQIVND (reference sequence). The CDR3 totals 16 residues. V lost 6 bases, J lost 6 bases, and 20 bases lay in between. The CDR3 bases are TGTGCCAGTAGGAACCTTGAGAGCTTTTTTGATGAAAAACTGTTTTTT. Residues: CASRNLESFFDEKLFF.

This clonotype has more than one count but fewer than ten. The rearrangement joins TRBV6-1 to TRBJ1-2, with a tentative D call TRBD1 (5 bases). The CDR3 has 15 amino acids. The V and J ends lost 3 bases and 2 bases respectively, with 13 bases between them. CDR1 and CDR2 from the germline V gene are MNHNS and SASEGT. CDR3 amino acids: CASSDRDAINYGYTF. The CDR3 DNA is TGTGCCAGCAGTGACCGGGACGCAATCAACTATGGCTACACCTTC.

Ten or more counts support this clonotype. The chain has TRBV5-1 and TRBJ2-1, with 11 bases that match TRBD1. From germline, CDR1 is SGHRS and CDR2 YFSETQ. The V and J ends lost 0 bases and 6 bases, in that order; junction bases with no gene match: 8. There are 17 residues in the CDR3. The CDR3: CASSLAWGQGDSNEQFF. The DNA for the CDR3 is TGCGCCAGCAGCTTGGCCTGGGGACAGGGGGATTCCAATGAGCAGTTCTTC.

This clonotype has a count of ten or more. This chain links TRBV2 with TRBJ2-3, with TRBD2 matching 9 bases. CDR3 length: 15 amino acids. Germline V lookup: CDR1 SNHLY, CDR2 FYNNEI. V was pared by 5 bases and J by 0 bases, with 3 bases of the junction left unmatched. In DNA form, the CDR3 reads TGTGCCAGCAGTTCAACTAGCGGGAGCACAGATACGCAGTATTTT. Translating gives CASSSTSGSTDTQYF. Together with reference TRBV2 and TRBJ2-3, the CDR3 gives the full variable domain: EPEVTQTPSHQVTQMGQEVILRCVPISNHLYFYWYRQILGQKVEFLVSFYNNEISEKSEIFDDQFSVERPDGSNFTLKIRSTKLEDSAMYFCASSSTSGSTDTQYFGPGTRLTVL.

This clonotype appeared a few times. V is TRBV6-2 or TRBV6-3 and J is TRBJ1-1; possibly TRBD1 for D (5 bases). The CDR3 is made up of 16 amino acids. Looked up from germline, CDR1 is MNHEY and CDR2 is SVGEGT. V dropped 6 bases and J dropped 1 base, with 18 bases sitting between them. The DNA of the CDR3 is TGTGCCAGCAGCCGAAAACCCGGACATACGAACACTGAAGCTTTCTTT. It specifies CASSRKPGHTNTEAFF.

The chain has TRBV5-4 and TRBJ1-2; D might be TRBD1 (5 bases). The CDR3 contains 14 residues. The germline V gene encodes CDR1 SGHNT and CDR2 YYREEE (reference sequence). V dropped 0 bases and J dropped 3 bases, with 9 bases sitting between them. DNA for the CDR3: TGTGCCAGCAGCTTGGCGGGGGACTACTATGGCTACACCTTC. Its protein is CASSLAGDYYGYTF.

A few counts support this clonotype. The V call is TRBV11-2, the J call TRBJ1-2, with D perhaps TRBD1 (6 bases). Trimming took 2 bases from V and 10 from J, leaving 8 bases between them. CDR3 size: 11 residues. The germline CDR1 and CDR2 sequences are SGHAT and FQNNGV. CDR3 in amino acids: CASSLSGAYTF. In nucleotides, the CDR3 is TGTGCCAGCAGCTTATCGGGGGCCTACACCTTC.

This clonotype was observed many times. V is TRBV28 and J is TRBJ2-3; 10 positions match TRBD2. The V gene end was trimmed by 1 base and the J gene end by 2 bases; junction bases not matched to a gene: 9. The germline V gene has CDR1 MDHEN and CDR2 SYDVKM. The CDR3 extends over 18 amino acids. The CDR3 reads CASSLSPASGGFTDTQYF. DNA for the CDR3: TGTGCCAGCAGTTTATCCCCTGCTAGCGGGGGATTCACAGATACGCAGTATTTT.

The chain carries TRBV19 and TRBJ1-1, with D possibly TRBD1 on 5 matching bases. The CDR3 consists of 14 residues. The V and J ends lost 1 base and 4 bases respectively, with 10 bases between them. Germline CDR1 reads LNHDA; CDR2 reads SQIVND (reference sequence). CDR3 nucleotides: TGTGCCAGTAGTATAGGAGCAGGGATCACTGAAGCTTTCTTT. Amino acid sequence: CASSIGAGITEAFF.

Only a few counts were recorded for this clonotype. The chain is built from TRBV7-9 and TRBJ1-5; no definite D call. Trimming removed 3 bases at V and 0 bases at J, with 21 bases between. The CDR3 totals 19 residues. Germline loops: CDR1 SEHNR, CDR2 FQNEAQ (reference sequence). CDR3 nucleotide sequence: TGTGCCAGCAGCTTCCTGCCCCTAACTTTCTCCGATAGCAATCAGCCCCAGCATTTT. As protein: CASSFLPLTFSDSNQPQHF. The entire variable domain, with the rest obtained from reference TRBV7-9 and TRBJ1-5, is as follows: DTGVSQNPRHKITKRGQNVTFRCDPISEHNRLYWYRQTLGQGPEFLTYFQNEAQLEKSRLLSDRFSAERPKGSFSTLEIQRTEQGDSAMYLCASSFLPLTFSDSNQPQHFGDGTRLSIL.

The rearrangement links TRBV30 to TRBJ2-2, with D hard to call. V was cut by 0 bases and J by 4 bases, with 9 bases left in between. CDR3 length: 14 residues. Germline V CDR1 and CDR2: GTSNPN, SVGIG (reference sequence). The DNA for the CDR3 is TGTGCCTGGAGTGTCGGACCAGTCACCGGGGAGCTGTTTTTT. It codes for CAWSVGPVTGELFF.

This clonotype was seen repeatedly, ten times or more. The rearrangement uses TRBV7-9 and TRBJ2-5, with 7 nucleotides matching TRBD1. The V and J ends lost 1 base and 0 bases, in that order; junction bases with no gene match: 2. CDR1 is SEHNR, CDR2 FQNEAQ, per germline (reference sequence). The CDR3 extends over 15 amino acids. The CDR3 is CASSLGGQYQETQYF. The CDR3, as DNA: TGTGCCAGCAGCTTAGGGGGACAGTACCAAGAGACCCAGTACTTC.

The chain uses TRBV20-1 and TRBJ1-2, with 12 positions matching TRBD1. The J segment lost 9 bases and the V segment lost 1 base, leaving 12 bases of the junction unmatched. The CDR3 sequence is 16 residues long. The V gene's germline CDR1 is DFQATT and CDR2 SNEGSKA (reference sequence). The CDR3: CSARVSAGQGARRYTF. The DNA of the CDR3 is TGCAGTGCTAGAGTATCTGCGGGACAGGGGGCGAGACGCTACACCTTC.

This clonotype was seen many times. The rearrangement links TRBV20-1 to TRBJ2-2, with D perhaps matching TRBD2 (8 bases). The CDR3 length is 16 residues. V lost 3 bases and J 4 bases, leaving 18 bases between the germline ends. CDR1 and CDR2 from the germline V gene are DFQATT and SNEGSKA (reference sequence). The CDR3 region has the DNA TGCAGTGCTAGGTTAGCGGGACAGCTCTTCACCGGGGAGCTGTTTTTT. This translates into CSARLAGQLFTGELFF.

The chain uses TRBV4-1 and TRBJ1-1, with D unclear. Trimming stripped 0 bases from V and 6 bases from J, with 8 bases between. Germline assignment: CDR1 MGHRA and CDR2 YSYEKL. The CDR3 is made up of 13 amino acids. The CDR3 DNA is TGCGCCAGCAGCCAAGATTCGTGGGCTGAAGCTTTCTTT. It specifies CASSQDSWAEAFF.

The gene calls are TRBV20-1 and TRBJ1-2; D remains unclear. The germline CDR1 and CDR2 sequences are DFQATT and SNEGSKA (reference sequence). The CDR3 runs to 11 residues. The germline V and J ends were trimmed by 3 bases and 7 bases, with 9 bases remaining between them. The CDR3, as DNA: TGCAGTGCTAGGGGGAATCGTGGCTACACCTTC. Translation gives CSARGNRGYTF.

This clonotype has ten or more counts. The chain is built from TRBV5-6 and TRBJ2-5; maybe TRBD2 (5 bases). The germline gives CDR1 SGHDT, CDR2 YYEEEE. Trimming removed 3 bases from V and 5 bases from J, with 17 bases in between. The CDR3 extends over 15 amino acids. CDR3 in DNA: TGTGCCAGCAGCTCCCCGGCCACGGAGGAGGAGACCCAGTACTTC. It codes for CASSSPATEEETQYF.

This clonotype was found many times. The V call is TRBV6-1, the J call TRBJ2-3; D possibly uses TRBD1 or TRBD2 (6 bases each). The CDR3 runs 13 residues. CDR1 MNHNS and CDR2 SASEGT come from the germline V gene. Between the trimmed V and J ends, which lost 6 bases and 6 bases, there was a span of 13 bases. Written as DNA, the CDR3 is TGTGCCAGCAGGAGGGGGGCCCCGGATACGCAGTATTTT. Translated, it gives CASRRGAPDTQYF.

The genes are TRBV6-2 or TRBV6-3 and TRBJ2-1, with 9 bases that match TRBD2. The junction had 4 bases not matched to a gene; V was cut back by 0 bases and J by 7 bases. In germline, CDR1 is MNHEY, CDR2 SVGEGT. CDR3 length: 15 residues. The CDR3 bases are TGTGCCAGCAGTTACTCGCGGGGGGGCCGTAATGAGCAGTTCTTC. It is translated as CASSYSRGGRNEQFF.

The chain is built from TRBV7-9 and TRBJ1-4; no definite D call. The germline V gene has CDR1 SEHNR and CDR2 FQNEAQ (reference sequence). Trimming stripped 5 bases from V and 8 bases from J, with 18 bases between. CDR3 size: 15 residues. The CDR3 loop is CASSPFNSKGEKLFF. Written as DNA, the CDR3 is TGTGCCAGCAGCCCCTTCAACTCCAAGGGAGAAAAACTGTTTTTT.

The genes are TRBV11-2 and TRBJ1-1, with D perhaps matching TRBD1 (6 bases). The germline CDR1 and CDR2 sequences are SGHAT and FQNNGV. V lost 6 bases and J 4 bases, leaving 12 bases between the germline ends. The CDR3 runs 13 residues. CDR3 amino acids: CASRVKGGTEAFF. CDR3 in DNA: TGTGCCAGCAGAGTAAAAGGGGGCACTGAAGCTTTCTTT.

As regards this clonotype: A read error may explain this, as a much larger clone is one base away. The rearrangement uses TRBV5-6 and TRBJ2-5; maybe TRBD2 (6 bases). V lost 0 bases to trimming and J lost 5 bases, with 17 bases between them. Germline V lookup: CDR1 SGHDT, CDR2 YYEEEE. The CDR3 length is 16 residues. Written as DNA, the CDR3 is TGTGCCAGCAGCTTGGTGGCTAGCGAGGGGTGGGAGACCCAGTACTTC. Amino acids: CASSLVASEGWETQYF.